This TCR beta chain is drawn from a study of cytomegalovirus exposure and HLA in healthy donors. Study at large: Genotyping showed about 80% of 350 to 400 donors falling in the Caucasian-associated ancestry cluster. Study results and limitations: Later analysis showed TCR association rates varying by HLA locus, highest for DRB1 and lowest for HLA-C. Sequencing depth across donors, presence/absence analyses assumed, was roughly uniform.

To note about this clone: The antigen is unknown.

Germline CDR1 and CDR2: SGDLS and YYNGEE. The CDR3 loop spans 13 amino acids. It was with 60 Vbeta and 13 Jbeta primers that the PCR ran. The assay was immunoSEQ multiplex PCR, and TCRdb's table has in-frame clones only and misses some. The sample holds about 34,000 clones, approximately 86% seen once. The sample consisted of PBMCs. The receptor was derived from a woman aged 18-29 years in good health and CMV-seropositive. This rearrangement joins TRBV9 to TRBJ2-5, with no clear D. The end of the DNA is better explained by TRBJ2-7, so the J call may be wrong. DNA for the CDR3: TGTGCCAGCAGCGAGAGCTCCTCCTACGAGCAGTACTTC. This translates into CASSESSSYEQYF.